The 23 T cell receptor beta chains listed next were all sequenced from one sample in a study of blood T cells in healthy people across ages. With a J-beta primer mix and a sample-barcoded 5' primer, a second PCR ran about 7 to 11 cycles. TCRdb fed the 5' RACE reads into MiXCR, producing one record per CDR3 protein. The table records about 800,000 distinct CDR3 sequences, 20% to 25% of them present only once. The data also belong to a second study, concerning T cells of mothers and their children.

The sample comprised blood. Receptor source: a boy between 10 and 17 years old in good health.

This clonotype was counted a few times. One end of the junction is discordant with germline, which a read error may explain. The CDR3 region is CAGSEQPQGGTGELFF. CDR3 bases: TGCGCCGGCAGCGAACAACCCCAGGGAGGCACCGGGGAGCTGTTTTTT. The chain carries TRBV4-3 and TRBJ2-2, with a tentative D call TRBD2 (6 bases). Germline V gene lookup returns CDR1 LGHNA and CDR2 YSLEER. This CDR3 region has 16 residues.

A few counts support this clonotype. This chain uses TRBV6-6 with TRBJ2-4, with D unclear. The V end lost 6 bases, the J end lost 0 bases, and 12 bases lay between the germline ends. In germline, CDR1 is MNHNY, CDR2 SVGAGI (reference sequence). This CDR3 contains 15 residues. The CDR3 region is CASSPGHQAKNIQYF. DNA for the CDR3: TGTGCCAGCAGCCCAGGTCATCAAGCCAAAAACATTCAGTACTTC.

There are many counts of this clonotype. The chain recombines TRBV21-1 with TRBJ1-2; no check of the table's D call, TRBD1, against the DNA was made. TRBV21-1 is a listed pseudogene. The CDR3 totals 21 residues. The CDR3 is CASSTHRGVELHSGLNYGYTF. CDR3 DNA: TGTGCCAGCAGCACTCACAGGGGCGTGGAGCTACACTCGGGCCTAAACTATGGCTACACCTTC.

CDR3 DNA: TGTGCCAGTACCACGGAAACTAATGAAAAACTGTTTTTT. Protein product: CASTTETNEKLFF. The chain is built from TRBV7-9 and TRBJ1-4; D ambiguous. The V end lost 9 bases, the J end lost 1 base, and 9 bases lay between the germline ends. Germline loops: CDR1 SEHNR, CDR2 FQNEAQ (reference sequence). This CDR3 is built from 13 residues.

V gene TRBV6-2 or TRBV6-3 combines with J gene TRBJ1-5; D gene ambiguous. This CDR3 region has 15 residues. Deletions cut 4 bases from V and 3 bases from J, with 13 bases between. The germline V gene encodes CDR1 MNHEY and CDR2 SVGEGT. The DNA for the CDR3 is TGTGCCAGCAGTTTGATGTTGGGTAACAATCAGCCCCAGCATTTT. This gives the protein CASSLMLGNNQPQHF.

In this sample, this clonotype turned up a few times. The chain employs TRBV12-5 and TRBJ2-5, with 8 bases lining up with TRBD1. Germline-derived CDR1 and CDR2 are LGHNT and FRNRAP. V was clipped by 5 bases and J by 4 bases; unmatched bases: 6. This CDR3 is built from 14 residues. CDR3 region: CASGPQGAGETQYF. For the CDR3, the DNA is TGTGCTAGTGGTCCTCAGGGGGCCGGAGAGACCCAGTACTTC.

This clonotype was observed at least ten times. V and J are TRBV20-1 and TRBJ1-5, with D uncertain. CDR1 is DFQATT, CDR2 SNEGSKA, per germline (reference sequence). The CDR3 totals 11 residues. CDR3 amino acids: CRVGSNQPQHF. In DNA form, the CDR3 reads TGCAGGGTAGGGAGCAATCAGCCCCAGCATTTT.

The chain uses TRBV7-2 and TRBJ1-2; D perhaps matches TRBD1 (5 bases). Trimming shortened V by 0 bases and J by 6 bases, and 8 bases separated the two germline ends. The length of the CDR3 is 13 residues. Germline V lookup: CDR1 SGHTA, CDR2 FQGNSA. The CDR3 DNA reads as TGTGCCAGCAGCTTAGCATGGGGCGATGGCTACACCTTC. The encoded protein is CASSLAWGDGYTF. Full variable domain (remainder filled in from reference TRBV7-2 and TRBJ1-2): GAGVSQSPSNKVTEKGKDVELRCDPISGHTALYWYRQSLGQGLEFLIYFQGNSAPDKSGLPSDRFSAERTGGSVSTLTIQRTQQEDSAVYLCASSLAWGDGYTFGSGTRLTVV.

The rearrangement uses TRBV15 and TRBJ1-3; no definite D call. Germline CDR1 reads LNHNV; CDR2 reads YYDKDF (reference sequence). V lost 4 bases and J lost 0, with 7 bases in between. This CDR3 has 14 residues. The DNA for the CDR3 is TGTGCCACCAGCAAACAGCGCTCTGGAAACACCATATATTTT. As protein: CATSKQRSGNTIYF.

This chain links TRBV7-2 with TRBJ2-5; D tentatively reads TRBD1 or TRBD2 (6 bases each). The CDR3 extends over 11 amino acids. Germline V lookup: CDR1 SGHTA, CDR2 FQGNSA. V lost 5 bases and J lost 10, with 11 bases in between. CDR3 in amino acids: CASSTQGGQYF. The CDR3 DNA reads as TGTGCCAGCAGCACACAGGGAGGCCAGTACTTC. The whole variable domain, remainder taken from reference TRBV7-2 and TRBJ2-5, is GAGVSQSPSNKVTEKGKDVELRCDPISGHTALYWYRQSLGQGLEFLIYFQGNSAPDKSGLPSDRFSAERTGGSVSTLTIQRTQQEDSAVYLCASSTQGGQYFGPGTRLLVL.

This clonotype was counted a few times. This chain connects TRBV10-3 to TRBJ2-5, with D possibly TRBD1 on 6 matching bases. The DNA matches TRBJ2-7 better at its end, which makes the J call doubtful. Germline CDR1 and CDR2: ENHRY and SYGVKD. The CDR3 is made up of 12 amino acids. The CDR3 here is CAIRDTNYEQYF. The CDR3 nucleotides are TGTGCCATCCGGGACACGAACTACGAGCAGTACTTC.

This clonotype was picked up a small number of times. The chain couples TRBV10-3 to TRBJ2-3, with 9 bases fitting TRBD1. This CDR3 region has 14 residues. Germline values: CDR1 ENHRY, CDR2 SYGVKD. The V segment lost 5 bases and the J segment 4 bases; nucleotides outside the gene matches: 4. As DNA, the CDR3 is TGTGCCATCAGTTGGGACAGGGATCCAGATACGCAGTATTTT. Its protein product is CAISWDRDPDTQYF.

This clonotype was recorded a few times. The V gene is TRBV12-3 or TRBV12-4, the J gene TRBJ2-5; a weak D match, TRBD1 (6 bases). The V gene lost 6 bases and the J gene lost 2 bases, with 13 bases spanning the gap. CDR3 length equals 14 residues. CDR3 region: CASRPQGNQETQYF. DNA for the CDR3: TGTGCCAGCAGACCTCAGGGGAATCAAGAGACCCAGTACTTC.

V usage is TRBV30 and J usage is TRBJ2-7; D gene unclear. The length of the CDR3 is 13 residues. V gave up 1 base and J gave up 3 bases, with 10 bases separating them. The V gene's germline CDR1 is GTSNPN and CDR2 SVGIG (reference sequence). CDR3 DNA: TGTGCCTGGAGTGATCGCGGTGTCTACGAGCAGTACTTC. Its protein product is CAWSDRGVYEQYF.

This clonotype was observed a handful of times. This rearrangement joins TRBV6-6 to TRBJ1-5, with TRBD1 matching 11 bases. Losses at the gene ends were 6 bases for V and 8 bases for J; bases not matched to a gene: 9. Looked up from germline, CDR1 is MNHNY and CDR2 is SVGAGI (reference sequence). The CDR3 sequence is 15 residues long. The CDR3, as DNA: TGTGCCAGCAGCCAGGGACAGGGGGTACGAGAGCCCCAGCATTTT. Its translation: CASSQGQGVREPQHF.

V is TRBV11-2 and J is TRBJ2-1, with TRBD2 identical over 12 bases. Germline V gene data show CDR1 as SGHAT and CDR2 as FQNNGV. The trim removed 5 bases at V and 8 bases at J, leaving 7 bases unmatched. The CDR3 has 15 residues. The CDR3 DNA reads TGTGCCAGCAGCCTTATGACTAGCGGGAGATATGAGCAGTTCTTC. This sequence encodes CASSLMTSGRYEQFF.

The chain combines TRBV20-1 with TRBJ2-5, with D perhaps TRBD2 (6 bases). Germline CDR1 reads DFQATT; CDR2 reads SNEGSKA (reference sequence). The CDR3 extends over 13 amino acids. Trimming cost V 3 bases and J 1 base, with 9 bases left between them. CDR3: CSASGTFQETQYF. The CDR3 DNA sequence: TGCAGTGCTAGCGGGACTTTCCAAGAGACCCAGTACTTC.

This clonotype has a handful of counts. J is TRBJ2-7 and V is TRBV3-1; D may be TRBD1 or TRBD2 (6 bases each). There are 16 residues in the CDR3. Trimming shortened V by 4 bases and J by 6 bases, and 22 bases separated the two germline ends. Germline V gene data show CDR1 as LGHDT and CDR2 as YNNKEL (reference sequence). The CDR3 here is CASSPPWRRGSGEQYF. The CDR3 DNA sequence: TGTGCCAGCAGCCCCCCCTGGAGGAGGGGGTCGGGCGAGCAGTACTTC.

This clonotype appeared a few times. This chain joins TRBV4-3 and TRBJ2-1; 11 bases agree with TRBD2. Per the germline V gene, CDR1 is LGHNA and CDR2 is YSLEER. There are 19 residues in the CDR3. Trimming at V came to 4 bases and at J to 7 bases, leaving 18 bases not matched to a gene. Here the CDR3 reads CASSLHDAKLAGVGNEQFF. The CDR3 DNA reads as TGCGCCAGCAGCCTCCACGACGCAAAACTAGCGGGAGTAGGAAATGAGCAGTTCTTC.

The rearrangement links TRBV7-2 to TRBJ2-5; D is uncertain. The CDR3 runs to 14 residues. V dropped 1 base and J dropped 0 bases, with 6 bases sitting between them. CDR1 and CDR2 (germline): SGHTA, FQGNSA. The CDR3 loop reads CASSLGSYQETQYF. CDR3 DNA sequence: TGTGCCAGCAGCTTAGGGAGTTACCAAGAGACCCAGTACTTC.

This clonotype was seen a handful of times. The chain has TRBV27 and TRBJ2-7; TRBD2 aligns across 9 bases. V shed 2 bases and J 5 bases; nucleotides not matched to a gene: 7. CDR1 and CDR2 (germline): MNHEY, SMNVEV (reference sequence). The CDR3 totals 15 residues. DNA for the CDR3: TGTGCCAGCAGTTTAACCGGGACTAGCATTCACGAGCAGTACTTC. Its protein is CASSLTGTSIHEQYF.

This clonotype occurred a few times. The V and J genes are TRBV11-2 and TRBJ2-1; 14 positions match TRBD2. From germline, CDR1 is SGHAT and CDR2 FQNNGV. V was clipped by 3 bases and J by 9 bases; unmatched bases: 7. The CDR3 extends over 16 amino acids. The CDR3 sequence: CASSFRLAGGPGEQFF. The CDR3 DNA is TGTGCCAGCAGCTTCAGACTAGCGGGAGGGCCGGGTGAGCAGTTCTTC. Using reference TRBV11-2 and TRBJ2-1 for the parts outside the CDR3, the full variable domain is EAGVAQSPRYKIIEKRQSVAFWCNPISGHATLYWYQQILGQGPKLLIQFQNNGVVDDSQLPKDRFSAERLKGVDSTLKIQPAKLEDSAVYLCASSFRLAGGPGEQFFGPGTRLTVL.

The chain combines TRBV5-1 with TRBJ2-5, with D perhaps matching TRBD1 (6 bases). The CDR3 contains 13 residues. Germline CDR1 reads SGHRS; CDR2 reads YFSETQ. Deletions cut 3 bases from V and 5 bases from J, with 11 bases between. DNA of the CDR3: TGCGCCAGCAGCTCCAGGGGATGGGAGACCCAGTACTTC. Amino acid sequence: CASSSRGWETQYF. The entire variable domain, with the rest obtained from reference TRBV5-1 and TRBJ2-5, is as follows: KAGVTQTPRYLIKTRGQQVTLSCSPISGHRSVSWYQQTPGQGLQFLFEYFSETQRNKGNFPGRFSGRQFSNSRSEMNVSTLELGDSALYLCASSSRGWETQYFGPGTRLLVL.